These 23 T cell receptor beta chains were all obtained from the same sample, sequenced in a study of blood T cell repertoires in COVID-19. Measured with immunoSEQ multiplex PCR; TCRdb has only the in-frame clones, and not every one. This table holds approximately 46,000 clones, less than 90% found once. Sequenced sample: peripheral blood. The receptors shown here come from a human donor in a cohort sampled during active COVID-19.

V and J are TRBV30 and TRBJ1-3; TRBD1 is a possible D gene (6 bases). The germline V gene has CDR1 GTSNPN and CDR2 SVGIG (reference sequence). Trimming removed 4 bases at V and 4 bases at J, with 8 bases between. The CDR3 loop spans 12 amino acids. The DNA of the CDR3 is TGTGCCTGGATTACAGGGGGAAACACCATATATTTT. Amino acid sequence: CAWITGGNTIYF.

In nucleotides, the CDR3 is TGTGCCAGCAGCTTTCCCGGGTCGAACACTGAAGCTTTCTTT. Its translation is CASSFPGSNTEAFF. The chain is built from TRBV5-6 and TRBJ1-1; D is uncertain. V lost 2 bases to trimming and J lost 1 base, with 9 bases between them. CDR3 size: 14 residues. Germline V gives CDR1 SGHDT, CDR2 YYEEEE.

The chain carries TRBV18 and TRBJ1-1; D gene ambiguous. CDR1 and CDR2 from the germline V gene are KGHSH and LQKENI. V gave up 2 bases and J gave up 7 bases, with 11 bases separating them. The CDR3 has 13 amino acids. The CDR3, as DNA: TGTGCCAGCTCACCAGAAGTAGAGGATGAAGCTTTCTTT. It codes for CASSPEVEDEAFF.

This chain connects TRBV7-2 to TRBJ2-7, with 7 bases lining up with TRBD2. The CDR3 is 15 amino acids. Germline CDR1 reads SGHTA; CDR2 reads FQGNSA. J gave up 3 bases and V 4 bases, and 9 bases lay outside the gene matches. CDR3 sequence: CASSSGTSGVYEQYF. The CDR3, as DNA: TGTGCCAGCAGCTCGGGTACAAGCGGGGTCTACGAGCAGTACTTC.

This rearrangement joins TRBV30 to TRBJ1-1; TRBD1 aligns across 7 bases. Germline lookup yields CDR1 GTSNPN and CDR2 SVGIG (reference sequence). Unmatched junction bases numbered 5, after V lost 2 bases and J lost 5 bases. CDR3 length: 13 amino acids. The CDR3 sequence is CAWSKTQGTEAFF. As DNA, the CDR3 is TGTGCCTGGAGTAAAACACAGGGGACTGAAGCTTTCTTT.

This clone turned up a few times. This sequence joins TRBV5-4 and TRBJ2-7; TRBD1 matches 10 bases. This CDR3 region has 17 residues. In germline, CDR1 is SGHNT, CDR2 YYREEE (reference sequence). The V and J ends lost 4 bases and 5 bases, in that order; junction bases with no gene match: 15. CDR3 in amino acids: CASSRRTGGSRNDEQYF. CDR3 nucleotide sequence: TGTGCCAGCAGCCGAAGGACAGGGGGTAGTAGGAATGACGAGCAGTACTTC. The full variable domain, completed using reference TRBV5-4 and TRBJ2-7, is ETGVTQSPTHLIKTRGQQVTLRCSSQSGHNTVSWYQQALGQGPQFIFQYYREEENGRGNFPPRFSGLQFPNYSSELNVNALELDDSALYLCASSRRTGGSRNDEQYFGPGTRLTVT.

CDR3 bases: TGTGCCAGCAGCCAAGTTAGCTCAGAGCCCTCCTACGAGCAGTACTTC. Translation: CASSQVSSEPSYEQYF. The chain joins TRBV3-1 (or the pseudogene TRBV3-2) to TRBJ2-7; no reliable D call. The ends were cut back, 1 base at V and 0 bases at J, with 13 bases in the middle. The germline V gene has CDR1 LGHDT and CDR2 YNNKEL (reference sequence). The CDR3 contains 16 residues.

The V and J genes are TRBV4-3 and TRBJ1-1; tentatively, D is TRBD1 (6 bases). Germline V gene sequence: CDR1 LGHNA, CDR2 YSLEER. The CDR3 is 15 amino acids. The ends were cut back, 4 bases at V and 3 bases at J, with 15 bases in the middle. The CDR3 reads CASSLGTQVYTEAFF. The CDR3 DNA is TGCGCCAGCAGCCTCGGGACACAAGTTTACACTGAAGCTTTCTTT.

The CDR3 loop reads CASSSRGREETQYF. The DNA for the CDR3 is TGTGCCAGCAGCTCCCGGGGACGGGAGGAGACCCAGTACTTC. The chain couples TRBV5-6 to TRBJ2-5; TRBD2 might be the D (6 bases). Germline V gene data show CDR1 as SGHDT and CDR2 as YYEEEE. The V gene lost 3 bases and the J gene lost 5 bases, with 14 bases spanning the gap. The CDR3 has 14 residues.

The J gene is TRBJ2-5, the V gene TRBV11-2; 8 nucleotides match TRBD2. Germline CDR1 and CDR2: SGHAT and FQNNGV. Unmatched junction bases numbered 12, after V lost 10 bases and J lost 8 bases. The CDR3 totals 13 residues. The CDR3 DNA reads as TGTGCCACCCAAGCGGGGGAGGTGGAAACCCAGTACTTC. Its translation is CATQAGEVETQYF.

This clone was seen a handful of times. CDR3 sequence reads: CASSLFSGRRADTQYF. CDR3 nucleotide sequence: TGTGCCAGCAGCTTGTTTAGCGGGAGAAGGGCAGATACGCAGTATTTT. The V call is TRBV5-6, the J call TRBJ2-3; 9 positions agree with TRBD2. This CDR3 is 16 amino acids long. Germline CDR1 SGHDT, CDR2 YYEEEE. V lost 1 base, J lost 4 bases, and 7 bases stayed unmatched.

V usage is TRBV7-3 and J usage is TRBJ2-1, with TRBD2 matching over 8 bases. Germline CDR1 and CDR2: SGHTA and FQGTGA. This CDR3 is 15 amino acids long. The V and J ends lost 0 bases and 9 bases, in that order; junction bases with no gene match: 7. The CDR3 sequence: CASSLTSGGQGEQFF. DNA of the CDR3: TGTGCCAGCAGCTTAACTTCGGGGGGGCAGGGTGAGCAGTTCTTC.

V and J are TRBV25-1 and TRBJ2-3; D is perhaps TRBD2 (6 bases). CDR1 and CDR2 from the germline V gene are MGHDK and SYGVNS. The V end was cut by 5 bases, the J end by 5 bases, with 14 bases between. This CDR3 has 14 amino acids. The CDR3 reads CASSIKLGGDTQYF. The CDR3 DNA sequence: TGTGCCAGCAGTATCAAACTCGGGGGAGATACGCAGTATTTT.

The genes are TRBV7-2 and TRBJ2-7, with D possibly being TRBD1 (5 bases). This CDR3 contains 15 residues. Trimming removed 0 bases from V and 2 bases from J, with 11 bases in between. CDR1 and CDR2 from the germline V gene are SGHTA and FQGNSA. The CDR3 here is CASSLALPGPYEQYF. CDR3 DNA: TGTGCCAGCAGCTTAGCGCTCCCAGGGCCCTACGAGCAGTACTTC.

This chain uses TRBV19 with TRBJ1-5, with D possibly matching TRBD1 (6 bases). The CDR3 runs to 15 residues. With 3 bases removed from V and 6 bases from J, the gap between germline ends came to 15 bases. In germline, CDR1 is LNHDA, CDR2 SQIVND (reference sequence). CDR3 sequence (DNA): TGTGCCAGTAGTATGGGGCCAGGGGTGATTCAGCCCCAGCATTTT. Amino acid sequence: CASSMGPGVIQPQHF.

This rearrangement joins TRBV4-1 to TRBJ1-4; 10 nucleotides match TRBD1. CDR3 length equals 15 residues. Trimming cost V 4 bases and J 4 bases; bases outside gene matches: 3. Germline V gives CDR1 MGHRA, CDR2 YSYEKL. The CDR3 DNA is TGCGCCAGCAGCCGCGGACAGGGGGTTAATGAAAAACTGTTTTTT. Encoded protein: CASSRGQGVNEKLFF.

The chain is built from TRBV19 and TRBJ2-5; 11 nucleotides agree with TRBD2. The CDR3 spans 15 residues. The J segment lost 2 bases and the V segment lost 6 bases, leaving 5 bases of the junction unmatched. Germline V lookup: CDR1 LNHDA, CDR2 SQIVND (reference sequence). DNA of the CDR3: TGTGCCAGTAGAGCTAGCGGGGGGACGCAAGAGACCCAGTACTTC. Its translation is CASRASGGTQETQYF.

The chain combines TRBV27 with TRBJ2-7, with 7 bases fitting TRBD2. V lost 0 bases, J lost 4 bases, and 9 bases stayed unmatched. There are 16 residues in the CDR3. Germline CDR1 reads MNHEY; CDR2 reads SMNVEV (reference sequence). Here the CDR3 reads CASSLSRGAAGYEQYF. In DNA, the CDR3 is TGTGCCAGCAGTTTATCTCGTGGGGCAGCGGGATACGAGCAGTACTTC.

The chain combines TRBV6-5 with TRBJ2-5, with TRBD1 matching over 7 bases. The ends lost 0 bases at V and 0 bases at J; junction bases unmatched: 4. Germline values: CDR1 MNHEY, CDR2 SVGAGI. There are 16 residues in the CDR3. The CDR3: CASSYSGQTYQETQYF. In DNA, the CDR3 is TGTGCCAGCAGTTACTCGGGACAGACTTACCAAGAGACCCAGTACTTC.

The rearrangement joins TRBV5-8 to TRBJ2-6; a weak D match, TRBD1 (5 bases). CDR3 length equals 15 residues. Trimming removed 1 base from V and 0 bases from J, with 5 bases in between. Germline V gives CDR1 SGHTS, CDR2 YDEGEE. CDR3 bases: TGTGCCAGCAGCTTGAGGGGCTCTGGGGCCAACGTCCTGACTTTC. Translating gives CASSLRGSGANVLTF.

In its sample, this clone was seen once. The chain is built from TRBV6-2 or TRBV6-3 and TRBJ1-1; 7 bases match TRBD1. V was pared by 6 bases and J by 1 base, with 11 bases of the junction left unmatched. The germline V gene encodes CDR1 MNHEY and CDR2 SVGEGT. This CDR3 has 16 amino acids. DNA of the CDR3: TGTGCCAGCAGCAGCCGTCTCCGGGACAGGAACACTGAAGCTTTCTTT. Protein sequence: CASSSRLRDRNTEAFF.

V is TRBV28 and J is TRBJ1-2; TRBD1 is a possible D gene (6 bases). With 6 bases removed from V and 0 bases from J, the gap between germline ends came to 20 bases. Per germline, CDR1 MDHEN and CDR2 SYDVKM. There are 17 residues in the CDR3. The CDR3 is CASSDEAGALPNYGYTF. Written as DNA, the CDR3 is TGTGCCAGCAGCGACGAGGCAGGGGCCCTCCCTAACTATGGCTACACCTTC.

A single count supports this clone. The V and J genes are TRBV4-1 and TRBJ1-2; D is perhaps TRBD1 (5 bases). This CDR3 region has 15 residues. Germline CDR1 is MGHRA and CDR2 is YSYEKL. With 0 bases removed from V and 1 base from J, the gap between germline ends came to 9 bases. The CDR3 here is CASSQDTGYNYGYTF. The DNA of the CDR3 is TGCGCCAGCAGCCAAGATACAGGTTATAACTATGGCTACACCTTC.